The 16 T cell receptor beta chains below come from one sample, sequenced in a study of cytomegalovirus exposure and HLA in healthy donors. With 60 Vbeta and 13 Jbeta primers, the PCR was carried out. Measured with immunoSEQ multiplex PCR; TCRdb has only the in-frame clones, and not every one. This sample has under 100,000 clones, with 65% to 80% found just once. The sequenced sample consisted of PBMCs. These receptors were collected from a woman aged 45 to 65 in good health and CMV-seropositive.

The chain carries TRBV15 and TRBJ2-1; 11 bases line up with TRBD2. The V gene end was trimmed by 0 bases and the J gene end by 3 bases; junction bases not matched to a gene: 4. This CDR3 region has 17 residues. Germline values: CDR1 LNHNV, CDR2 YYDKDF (reference sequence). The CDR3 DNA follows: TGTGCCACCAGCAGAGACCTAGGGACTAGCGGCTACAATGAGCAGTTCTTC. Translating it yields CATSRDLGTSGYNEQFF. The variable domain in full, completed from reference TRBV15 and TRBJ2-1, reads DAMVIQNPRYQVTQFGKPVTLSCSQTLNHNVMYWYQQKSSQAPKLLFHYYDKDFNNEADTPDNFQSRRPNTSFCFLDIRSPGLGDTAMYLCATSRDLGTSGYNEQFFGPGTRLTVL.

The chain uses TRBV2 and TRBJ1-5; 10 nucleotides line up with TRBD1. The J segment lost 5 bases and the V segment lost 5 bases, leaving 6 bases of the junction unmatched. The CDR3 sequence is 15 residues long. The germline CDR1 and CDR2 sequences are SNHLY and FYNNEI. DNA of the CDR3: TGTGCCAGCAGTAATAGACAGGGGGCAGATCAGCCCCAGCATTTT. This codes for CASSNRQGADQPQHF. Together with reference TRBV2 and TRBJ1-5, the CDR3 gives the full variable domain: EPEVTQTPSHQVTQMGQEVILRCVPISNHLYFYWYRQILGQKVEFLVSFYNNEISEKSEIFDDQFSVERPDGSNFTLKIRSTKLEDSAMYFCASSNRQGADQPQHFGDGTRLSIL.

The chain combines TRBV19 with TRBJ2-2, with D tentatively TRBD1 (6 bases). The CDR3 consists of 14 residues. Germline V gene lookup returns CDR1 LNHDA and CDR2 SQIVND (reference sequence). Trimming removed 4 bases at V and 3 bases at J, with 9 bases between. CDR3 sequence: CASSKRQDTGELFF. The CDR3, as DNA: TGTGCCAGTAGTAAAAGACAGGACACCGGGGAGCTGTTTTTT.

The genes are TRBV18 and TRBJ2-1, with a tentative D call TRBD2 (5 bases). This CDR3 comprises 13 residues. V lost 6 bases and J 13 bases, leaving 19 bases between the germline ends. Germline CDR1 is KGHSH and CDR2 is LQKENI. This chain's CDR3 is CASSPRGIETQFF. The DNA for the CDR3 is TGTGCCAGCTCTCCGAGAGGGATCGAGACCCAGTTCTTC.

This chain joins TRBV15 and TRBJ1-5; no clear D. There are 14 residues in the CDR3. Germline V gene sequence: CDR1 LNHNV, CDR2 YYDKDF (reference sequence). Trimming took off 0 bases at V and 0 bases at J, with 3 bases between the two ends. This CDR3 is CATSREYSNQPQHF. The CDR3 DNA reads TGTGCCACCAGCAGAGAGTATAGCAATCAGCCCCAGCATTTT. The full variable domain, its missing parts supplied by reference TRBV15 and TRBJ1-5, is DAMVIQNPRYQVTQFGKPVTLSCSQTLNHNVMYWYQQKSSQAPKLLFHYYDKDFNNEADTPDNFQSRRPNTSFCFLDIRSPGLGDTAMYLCATSREYSNQPQHFGDGTRLSIL.

The rearrangement uses TRBV4-1 and TRBJ2-5; TRBD1 matches at 11 bases. Losses at the gene ends were 5 bases for V and 4 bases for J; bases not matched to a gene: 3. The germline gives CDR1 MGHRA, CDR2 YSYEKL. The CDR3 sequence is 14 residues long. In nucleotides, the CDR3 is TGCGCCAGCAGCTTGGGACAGGGGGGAGAGACCCAGTACTTC. Amino acid sequence: CASSLGQGGETQYF.

V is TRBV7-2 and J is TRBJ2-7; D is undetermined. The V end lost 1 base, the J end lost 1 base, and 11 bases lay between the germline ends. Germline V CDR1 and CDR2: SGHTA, FQGNSA. The CDR3 has 15 amino acids. CDR3 nucleotides: TGTGCCAGCAGCTTAGGGGTAGGAGATTCCTACGAGCAGTACTTC. This sequence encodes CASSLGVGDSYEQYF.

The chain couples TRBV19 to TRBJ2-2; tentative D call: TRBD1 (6 bases). This CDR3 contains 15 residues. From germline, CDR1 is LNHDA and CDR2 SQIVND (reference sequence). V was pared by 8 bases and J by 0 bases, with 13 bases between. The CDR3 DNA follows: TGTGCCAGTTCTACAGGGCTCTCGAACACCGGGGAGCTGTTTTTT. This translates into CASSTGLSNTGELFF.

A note on this clone: The junction shows a germline mismatch at one end, possibly a read error. The chain couples TRBV7-9 to TRBJ2-1; TRBD2 agrees at 8 bases. The length of the CDR3 is 17 residues. Germline CDR1 is SEHNR and CDR2 is FQNEAQ (reference sequence). The CDR3 loop reads CSSSSFGGRSSYNEQFF. CDR3 DNA sequence: TGTTCCAGCAGCTCCTTCGGCGGGAGGTCTTCCTACAATGAGCAGTTCTTC.

This clone was seen just once. The chain links TRBV4-3 to TRBJ2-3; D may be TRBD2 (5 bases). V was trimmed by 0 bases and J by 0 bases, leaving 7 bases between them. Germline-derived CDR1 and CDR2 are LGHNA and YSLEER. This CDR3 comprises 15 residues. The CDR3: CASSQDGGSTDTQYF. The CDR3 nucleotides read TGCGCCAGCAGCCAAGACGGCGGGAGCACAGATACGCAGTATTTT.

V gene TRBV10-1 combines with J gene TRBJ2-3; possibly TRBD2 for D (6 bases). The CDR3 is 16 amino acids. Germline V gene data show CDR1 as WNHNN and CDR2 as SYGVQD (reference sequence). Deletions cut 3 bases from V and 0 bases from J, with 13 bases between. The CDR3 loop is CASSDGGPPSTDTQYF. The CDR3 DNA reads as TGCGCCAGCAGTGATGGAGGGCCTCCTAGCACAGATACGCAGTATTTT.

This sequence joins TRBV2 and TRBJ1-4, with 7 bases fitting TRBD1. The trim removed 3 bases at V and 8 bases at J, leaving 9 bases unmatched. From germline, CDR1 is SNHLY and CDR2 FYNNEI. The CDR3 contains 15 residues. The CDR3 here is CASSDLRGQYEKLFF. CDR3 coding DNA: TGTGCCAGCAGTGATCTTAGGGGGCAATACGAAAAACTGTTTTTT.

Remarks on this clone: At one end the junction does not follow the germline gene, possibly because of a read error. This CDR3 is CASSNPPDRSPEAFF. The CDR3 coding sequence is TGTGCCAGTAGTAATCCCCCTGACAGGAGCCCTGAGGCTTTCTTT. This chain uses TRBV19 with TRBJ1-1; perhaps TRBD1 as D (6 bases). The CDR3 has 15 amino acids. Germline V CDR1 and CDR2: LNHDA, SQIVND (reference sequence).

This chain links TRBV6-5 with TRBJ1-4, with D tentatively TRBD1 (5 bases). Trimming cost V 5 bases and J 4 bases, with 11 bases left between them. Germline loops: CDR1 MNHEY, CDR2 SVGAGI. This CDR3 has 14 amino acids. CDR3 protein: CASSPGGFNEKLFF. CDR3 in DNA: TGTGCCAGCAGTCCCGGGGGGTTTAATGAAAAACTGTTTTTT.

This clone was seen a few times. CDR3 loop: CACLSSRASGSYEQYF. CDR3 coding DNA: TGTGCCTGCTTATCTTCCAGGGCTAGCGGGAGTTACGAGCAGTACTTC. The rearrangement links TRBV30 to TRBJ2-7; 10 nucleotides match TRBD2. CDR1 and CDR2 (germline): GTSNPN, SVGIG (reference sequence). J was trimmed by 4 bases and V by 6 bases; bases with no gene match: 15. This CDR3 has 16 residues.

J is TRBJ2-2 and V is TRBV18; tentative D call: TRBD2 (5 bases). The CDR3 is made up of 15 amino acids. Trimming cost V 5 bases and J 1 base, with 11 bases left between them. Germline V gene lookup returns CDR1 KGHSH and CDR2 LQKENI. The CDR3 DNA follows: TGTGCCAGCTCAGCCTATGGAGGGAACACCGGGGAGCTGTTTTTT. Translating it yields CASSAYGGNTGELFF.